The 30 T cell receptor beta chains given below trace back to one sample, sequenced in a study of CXCR3-negative and CXCR3-positive naive CD8 T cells. UMI-labeled TRB cDNA libraries were prepared by 5' RACE. TCRdb reprocessed the 5' RACE reads and keeps a single row for each CDR3 protein, giving no DNA. The sample has about 89,000 distinct CDR3 sequences. Study-wide points: Naive cells positive for CXCR3 carried more hydrophobic TRB CDR3s than CXCR3-negative ones.

Their target antigens are unknown. Input material: naive CXCR3+ CD8+ T cells from blood. Described subset: CD45RO-CCR7+CD27+CD95- naive CD8+ T cells expressing CXCR3 (TNR3+). The receptors were sampled from a human donor in good health. Some clones in this sample may be carry-over from other donors' samples.

The CDR3 here is CASSLTTSYEQYF. V usage is TRBV7-2 and J usage is TRBJ2-7; TCRdb reports TRBD2, a call that lacks DNA to check it against. CDR3 length: 13 residues. Germline CDR1 reads SGHTA; CDR2 reads FQGNSA.

The chain carries TRBV4-1 and TRBJ1-5; TCRdb proposes TRBD1, but this gene call is untestable without DNA. Germline loops: CDR1 MGHRA, CDR2 YSYEKL. The CDR3 length is 17 residues. The CDR3 sequence: CASSQVPTGQSNQPQHF.

The chain uses TRBV7-2 and TRBJ1-5; checking the TCRdb D call of TRBD1 is not possible without DNA. The V gene's germline CDR1 is SGHTA and CDR2 FQGNSA. CDR3 length: 14 amino acids. The CDR3 is CASSDRRVDQPQHF.

This chain uses TRBV3-1 with TRBJ1-1; the D call from TCRdb, TRBD1, cannot be confirmed without DNA. The CDR3 consists of 15 residues. Germline lookup yields CDR1 LGHDT and CDR2 YNNKEL (reference sequence). The CDR3 loop reads CASSQGSGTRTQAFF.

This chain joins TRBV25-1 and TRBJ2-3. Germline lookup yields CDR1 MGHDK and CDR2 SYGVNS. This CDR3 contains 16 residues. This CDR3 reads CASSEYRTASTDTQYF.

The chain recombines TRBV7-9 with TRBJ1-2. CDR3 size: 11 residues. Germline values: CDR1 SEHNR, CDR2 FQNEAQ (reference sequence). CDR3 region: CASSLGSGYTF.

J is TRBJ1-2 and V is TRBV7-9. The V gene's germline CDR1 is SEHNR and CDR2 FQNEAQ (reference sequence). The CDR3 is 12 amino acids. The CDR3 sequence is CASSLGGDGYTF.

The V gene is TRBV7-2, the J gene TRBJ2-7; TCRdb gives TRBD1 as the D gene, but with no DNA this cannot be confirmed. The CDR3 covers 12 residues. CDR1 and CDR2 from the germline V gene are SGHTA and FQGNSA. CDR3 protein: CASSSRGYEQYF.

The chain couples TRBV10-3 to TRBJ2-2. Germline V gene data show CDR1 as ENHRY and CDR2 as SYGVKD. The CDR3 extends over 12 amino acids. The CDR3 loop is CAIKANTGELFF.

The CDR3 region is CASSLSVSYEQYF. The chain couples TRBV27 to TRBJ2-7. The CDR3 length is 13 residues. Germline V gives CDR1 MNHEY, CDR2 SMNVEV (reference sequence).

CDR3: CASSPGQGWETQYF. The V and J genes are TRBV5-1 and TRBJ2-5; checking the TCRdb D call of TRBD1 is not possible without DNA. The germline CDR1 and CDR2 sequences are SGHRS and YFSETQ. The CDR3 is 14 residues long.

The rearrangement links TRBV14 to TRBJ2-7. Looked up from germline, CDR1 is SGHDN and CDR2 is FVKESK. This CDR3 comprises 13 residues. The CDR3 region is CASSQEWLHEQYF.

This chain joins TRBV28 and TRBJ1-5. Germline V gives CDR1 MDHEN, CDR2 SYDVKM. This CDR3 is built from 12 residues. This CDR3 is CASSPEFQPQHF. Based on the CDR3 plus reference TRBV28 and TRBJ1-5, the full variable domain is DVKVTQSSRYLVKRTGEKVFLECVQDMDHENMFWYRQDPGLGLRLIYFSYDVKMKEKGDIPEGYSVSREKKERFSLILESASTNQTSMYLCASSPEFQPQHFGDGTRLSIL.

J is TRBJ2-1 and V is TRBV6-5; TCRdb's D call of TRBD2 is untestable without DNA. Germline V gene sequence: CDR1 MNHEY, CDR2 SVGAGI. The CDR3 sequence is 14 residues long. CDR3 in amino acids: CATQGGVRSNEQFF.

The CDR3 loop is CASSLEHLLYEQYF. This chain joins TRBV28 and TRBJ2-7. CDR3 size: 14 residues. CDR1 is MDHEN, CDR2 SYDVKM, per germline.

The chain links TRBV14 to TRBJ2-6. Germline-derived CDR1 and CDR2 are SGHDN and FVKESK. This CDR3 spans 16 amino acids. The CDR3 protein is CASSQDPVSGANVLTF.

This chain joins TRBV6-5 and TRBJ1-1; TCRdb's assignment of TRBD1 cannot be checked, as there is no DNA. CDR1 and CDR2 from the germline V gene are MNHEY and SVGAGI. The CDR3 loop spans 16 amino acids. The CDR3 is CASRPGTAYLNTEAFF.

The CDR3: CASSQAEDRALTGELFF. The chain uses TRBV4-3 and TRBJ2-2; the TCRdb D gene call, TRBD1, has no DNA to confirm it. The germline V gene has CDR1 LGHNA and CDR2 YSLEER. This CDR3 contains 17 residues.

The chain recombines TRBV20-1 with TRBJ2-1. Germline lookup yields CDR1 DFQATT and CDR2 SNEGSKA (reference sequence). The CDR3 totals 13 residues. This chain's CDR3 is CSARDRQVNEQFF.

J is TRBJ1-4 and V is TRBV5-1; TCRdb proposes TRBD1, but this gene call is untestable without DNA. CDR1 and CDR2 from the germline V gene are SGHRS and YFSETQ. CDR3 length equals 17 residues. CDR3 sequence: CASSPGGSGTGVEKLFF.

The rearrangement uses TRBV4-1 and TRBJ2-4; TCRdb indicates TRBD1, and absent DNA this call remains unverified. There are 15 residues in the CDR3. Germline values: CDR1 MGHRA, CDR2 YSYEKL. CDR3: CASSQVGGTKNIQYF.

This chain connects TRBV5-1 to TRBJ2-7; TCRdb selects TRBD1, and the lack of DNA leaves this call unchecked. The germline CDR1 and CDR2 sequences are SGHRS and YFSETQ. The CDR3 extends over 14 amino acids. CDR3 loop: CASSVGLGGYEQYF.

The chain joins TRBV7-8 to TRBJ2-7; TCRdb proposes TRBD1, but this gene call is untestable without DNA. The CDR3 has 14 amino acids. Germline V gene sequence: CDR1 SGHVS, CDR2 FQNEAQ. CDR3 sequence reads: CASSLGTGSSQQYF.

The chain recombines TRBV7-2 with TRBJ1-3. The germline CDR1 and CDR2 sequences are SGHTA and FQGNSA. There are 13 residues in the CDR3. The chain's CDR3 is CASSDPLVDTIYF. Full variable domain (rest looked up from reference TRBV7-2 and TRBJ1-3): GAGVSQSPSNKVTEKGKDVELRCDPISGHTALYWYRQSLGQGLEFLIYFQGNSAPDKSGLPSDRFSAERTGGSVSTLTIQRTQQEDSAVYLCASSDPLVDTIYFGEGSWLTVV.

This rearrangement joins TRBV3-1 to TRBJ2-7; with no DNA, the TCRdb D assignment of TRBD1 cannot be verified. The CDR3 consists of 14 residues. Per germline, CDR1 LGHDT and CDR2 YNNKEL (reference sequence). CDR3 residues: CASSPDRGDYEQYF.

J is TRBJ1-1 and V is TRBV5-1. The germline gives CDR1 SGHRS, CDR2 YFSETQ. This CDR3 region has 14 residues. The CDR3: CASSVTTVNTEAFF.

The V gene is TRBV5-1, the J gene TRBJ2-3; TCRdb returns TRBD1, unconfirmable since there is no DNA. The CDR3 sequence is 16 residues long. Germline V lookup: CDR1 SGHRS, CDR2 YFSETQ. The CDR3 loop is CASSSQTGYNTDTQYF. The complete variable domain, with remaining parts taken from reference TRBV5-1 and TRBJ2-3, reads KAGVTQTPRYLIKTRGQQVTLSCSPISGHRSVSWYQQTPGQGLQFLFEYFSETQRNKGNFPGRFSGRQFSNSRSEMNVSTLELGDSALYLCASSSQTGYNTDTQYFGPGTRLTVL.

This chain joins TRBV7-9 and TRBJ2-7. Germline CDR1 reads SEHNR; CDR2 reads FQNEAQ (reference sequence). The CDR3 runs to 13 residues. CDR3 loop: CASSFSSIYEQYF.

V usage is TRBV5-8 and J usage is TRBJ2-1; TCRdb's D call, TRBD1, is unchecked because there is no DNA. The CDR3 is 14 residues long. Germline assignment: CDR1 SGHTS and CDR2 YDEGEE. The CDR3 region is CASSPGPSEDEQFF.

V gene TRBV7-7 combines with J gene TRBJ2-5. Per the germline V gene, CDR1 is SSHAT and CDR2 is FNYEAQ (reference sequence). The CDR3 sequence is 13 residues long. The CDR3: CASSSAVQETQYF. The entire variable domain, with the rest obtained from reference TRBV7-7 and TRBJ2-5, is as follows: GAGVSQSPRYKVTKRGQDVTLRCDPISSHATLYWYQQALGQGPEFLTYFNYEAQPDKSGLPSDRFSAERPEGSISTLTIQRTEQRDSAMYRCASSSAVQETQYFGPGTRLLVL.